This TCR beta chain was profiled in a study of shared clonotypes between healthy human individuals. The study's findings and limits: Larger estimated richness was generally seen in naive subsets than in memory subsets. Sampling covered nothing but blood. Tissue TCR repertoires likely differ from those found in blood.

A note on this clone: As yet, its antigen is unknown.

From germline, CDR1 is SGHRS and CDR2 YFSETQ. The CDR3 is 13 residues long. Trimming left V 2 bases short and J 3 bases short, with 7 bases between. Sorted-subset replicate PCR reactions contained 200 ng DNA, corresponding to approximately 30,000 T cell genomes. Measured with immunoSEQ multiplex PCR; TCRdb has only the in-frame clones, and not every one. Here the sample spans 600,000 to 750,000 clones, more than 70% being singletons. Sequenced material: memory CD4+ T cells sorted from blood. Subset denoted: CD45RA-negative fraction. This TCR was recovered from a woman aged 25 to 39 in good health. V and J are TRBV5-1 and TRBJ2-3; the D gene is possibly TRBD1 (6 bases). Here the CDR3 DNA reads TGCGCCAGCAGCTTACAGGGAACAGATACGCAGTATTTT. This sequence encodes CASSLQGTDTQYF.